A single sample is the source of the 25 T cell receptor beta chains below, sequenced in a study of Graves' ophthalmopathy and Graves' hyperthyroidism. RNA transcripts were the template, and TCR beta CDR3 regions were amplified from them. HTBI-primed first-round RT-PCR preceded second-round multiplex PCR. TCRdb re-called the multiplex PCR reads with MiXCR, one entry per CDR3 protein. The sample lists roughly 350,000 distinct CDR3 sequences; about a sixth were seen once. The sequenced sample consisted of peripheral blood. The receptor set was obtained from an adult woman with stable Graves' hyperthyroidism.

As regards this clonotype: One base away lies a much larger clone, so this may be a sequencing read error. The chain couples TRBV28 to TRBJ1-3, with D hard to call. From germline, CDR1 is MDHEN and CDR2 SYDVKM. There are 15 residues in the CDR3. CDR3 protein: CASNGWSLSGSTIYF. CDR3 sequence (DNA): TGTGCCAGCAATGGATGGAGCCTCTCTGGAAGCACCATATATTTT.

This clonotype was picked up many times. The CDR3 reads CASRHTGGLNTEAFF. CDR3 nucleotide sequence: TGTGCCAGCAGGCACACAGGGGGCTTGAACACTGAAGCTTTCTTT. This rearrangement joins TRBV2 to TRBJ1-1; 9 bases line up with TRBD1. J was trimmed by 0 bases and V by 6 bases; bases with no gene match: 5. There are 15 residues in the CDR3. Germline CDR1 SNHLY, CDR2 FYNNEI.

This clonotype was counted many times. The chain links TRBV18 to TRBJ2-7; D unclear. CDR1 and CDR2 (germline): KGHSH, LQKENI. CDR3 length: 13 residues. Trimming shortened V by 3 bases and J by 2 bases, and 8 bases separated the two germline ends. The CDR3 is CASSPLDPYEQYF. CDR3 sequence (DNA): TGTGCCAGCTCACCCCTCGACCCCTACGAGCAGTACTTC.

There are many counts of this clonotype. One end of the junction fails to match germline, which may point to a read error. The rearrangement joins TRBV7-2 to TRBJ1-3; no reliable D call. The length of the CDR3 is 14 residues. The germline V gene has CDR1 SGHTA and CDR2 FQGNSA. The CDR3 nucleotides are TGTGCCAGCAGCTTAGGCGTTTCTGGAACCACCATATATTTT. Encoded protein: CASSLGVSGTTIYF.

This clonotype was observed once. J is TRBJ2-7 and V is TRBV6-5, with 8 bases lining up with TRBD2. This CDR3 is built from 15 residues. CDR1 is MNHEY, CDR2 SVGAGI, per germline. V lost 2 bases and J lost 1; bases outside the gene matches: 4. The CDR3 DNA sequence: TGTGCCAGCAGTTACCGGGGGGGCGAGTCCTACGAGCAGTACTTC. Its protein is CASSYRGGESYEQYF.

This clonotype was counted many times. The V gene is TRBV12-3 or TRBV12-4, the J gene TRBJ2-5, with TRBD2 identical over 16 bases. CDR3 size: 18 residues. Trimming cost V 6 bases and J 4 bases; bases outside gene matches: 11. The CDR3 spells CASSTGTSGRALVETQYF. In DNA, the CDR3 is TGTGCCAGCAGCACAGGGACTAGCGGGAGGGCCTTGGTAGAGACCCAGTACTTC.

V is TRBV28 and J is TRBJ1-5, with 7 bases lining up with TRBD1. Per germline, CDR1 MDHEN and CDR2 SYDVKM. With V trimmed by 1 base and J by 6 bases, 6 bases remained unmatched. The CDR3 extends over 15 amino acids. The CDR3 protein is CASSLFGAGGQPQHF. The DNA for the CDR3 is TGTGCCAGCAGTTTATTCGGGGCAGGGGGTCAGCCCCAGCATTTT.

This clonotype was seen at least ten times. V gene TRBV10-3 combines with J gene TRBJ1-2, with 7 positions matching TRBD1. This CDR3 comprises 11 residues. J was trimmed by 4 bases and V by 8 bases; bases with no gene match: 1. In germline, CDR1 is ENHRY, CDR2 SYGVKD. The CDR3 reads CAIGTVYGYTF. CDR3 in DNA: TGTGCCATCGGGACAGTCTATGGCTACACCTTC.

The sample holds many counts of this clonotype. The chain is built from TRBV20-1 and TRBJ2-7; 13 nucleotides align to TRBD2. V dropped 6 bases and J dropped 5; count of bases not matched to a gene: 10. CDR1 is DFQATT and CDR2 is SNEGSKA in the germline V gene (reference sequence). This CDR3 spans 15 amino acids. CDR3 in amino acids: CSAGGLAGRGDEQYF. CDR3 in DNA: TGCAGTGCGGGGGGACTAGCGGGAAGAGGAGACGAGCAGTACTTC.

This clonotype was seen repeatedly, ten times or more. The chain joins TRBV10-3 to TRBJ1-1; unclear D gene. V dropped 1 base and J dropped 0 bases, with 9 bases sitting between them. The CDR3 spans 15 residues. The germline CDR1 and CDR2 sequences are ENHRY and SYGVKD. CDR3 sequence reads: CAISEYGGLNTEAFF. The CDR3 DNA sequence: TGTGCCATCAGTGAGTATGGAGGGCTGAACACTGAAGCTTTCTTT.

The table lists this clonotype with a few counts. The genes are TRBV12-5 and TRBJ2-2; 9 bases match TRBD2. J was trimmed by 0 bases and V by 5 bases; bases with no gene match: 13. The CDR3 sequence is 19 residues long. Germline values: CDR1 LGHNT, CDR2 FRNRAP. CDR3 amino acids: CASGPFGKASGTNTGELFF. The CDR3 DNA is TGTGCTAGTGGTCCCTTCGGGAAGGCTAGCGGGACGAACACCGGGGAGCTGTTTTTT.

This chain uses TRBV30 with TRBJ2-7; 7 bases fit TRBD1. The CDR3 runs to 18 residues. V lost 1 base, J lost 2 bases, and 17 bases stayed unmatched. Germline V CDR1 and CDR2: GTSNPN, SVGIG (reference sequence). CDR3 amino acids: CAWSERPGQKKTTYEQYF. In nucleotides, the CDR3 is TGTGCCTGGAGTGAAAGGCCGGGACAGAAAAAGACCACCTACGAGCAGTACTTC. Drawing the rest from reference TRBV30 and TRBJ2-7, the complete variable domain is SQTIHQWPATLVQPVGSPLSLECTVEGTSNPNLYWYRQAAGRGLQLLFYSVGIGQISSEVPQNLSASRPQDRQFILSSKKLLLSDSGFYLCAWSERPGQKKTTYEQYFGPGTRLTVT.

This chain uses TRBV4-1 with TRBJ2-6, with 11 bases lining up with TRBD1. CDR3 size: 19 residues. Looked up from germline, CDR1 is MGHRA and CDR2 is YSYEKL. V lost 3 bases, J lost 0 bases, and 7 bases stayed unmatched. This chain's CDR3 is CASSHPGTGGNSGANVLTF. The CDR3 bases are TGCGCCAGCAGCCACCCAGGGACAGGGGGGAACTCTGGGGCCAACGTCCTGACTTTC.

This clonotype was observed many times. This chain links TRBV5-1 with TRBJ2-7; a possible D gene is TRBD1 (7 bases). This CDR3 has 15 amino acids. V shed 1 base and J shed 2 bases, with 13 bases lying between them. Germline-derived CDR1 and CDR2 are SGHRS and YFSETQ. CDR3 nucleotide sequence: TGCGCCAGCAGCTTGACGCGGGACAGTACCTACGAGCAGTACTTC. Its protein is CASSLTRDSTYEQYF.

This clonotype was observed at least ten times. The CDR3 nucleotides are TGTGCCAGCAGTAATTACAGGGACACTGAAGCTTTCTTT. Translation: CASSNYRDTEAFF. This chain connects TRBV28 to TRBJ1-1; D might be TRBD1 (6 bases). The CDR3 runs to 13 residues. Germline CDR1 reads MDHEN; CDR2 reads SYDVKM. V lost 5 bases and J lost 3, with 10 bases in between. Based on the CDR3 plus reference TRBV28 and TRBJ1-1, the full variable domain is DVKVTQSSRYLVKRTGEKVFLECVQDMDHENMFWYRQDPGLGLRLIYFSYDVKMKEKGDIPEGYSVSREKKERFSLILESASTNQTSMYLCASSNYRDTEAFFGQGTRLTVV.

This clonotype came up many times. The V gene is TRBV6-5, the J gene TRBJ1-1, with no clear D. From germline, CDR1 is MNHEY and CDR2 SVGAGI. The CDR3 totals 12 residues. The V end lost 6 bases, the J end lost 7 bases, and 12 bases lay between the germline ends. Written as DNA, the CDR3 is TGTGCCAGCAGAGTGGCCGCCTATGAAGCTTTCTTT. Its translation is CASRVAAYEAFF.

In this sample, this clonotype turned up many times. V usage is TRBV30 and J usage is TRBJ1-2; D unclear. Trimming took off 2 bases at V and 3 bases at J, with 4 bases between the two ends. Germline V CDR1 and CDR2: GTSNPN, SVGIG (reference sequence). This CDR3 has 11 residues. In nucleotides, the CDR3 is TGTGCCTGGAGTCAGTACTATGGCTACACCTTC. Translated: CAWSQYYGYTF.

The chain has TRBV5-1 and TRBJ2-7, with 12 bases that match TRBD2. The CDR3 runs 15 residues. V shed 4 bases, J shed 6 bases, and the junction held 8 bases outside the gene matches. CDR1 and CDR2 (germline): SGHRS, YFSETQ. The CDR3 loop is CASSLRLAGEPEQYF. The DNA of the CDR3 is TGCGCCAGCAGCCTGAGACTAGCGGGAGAACCCGAGCAGTACTTC.

In DNA form, the CDR3 reads TGTGCCAGCTCCCCGAAGGTCGAGCAGTACTTC. Translated: CASSPKVEQYF. The rearrangement links TRBV6-1 to TRBJ2-7; D remains ambiguous. Trimming took 8 bases from V and 6 from J, leaving 11 bases between them. The CDR3 contains 11 residues. CDR1 MNHNS and CDR2 SASEGT come from the germline V gene.

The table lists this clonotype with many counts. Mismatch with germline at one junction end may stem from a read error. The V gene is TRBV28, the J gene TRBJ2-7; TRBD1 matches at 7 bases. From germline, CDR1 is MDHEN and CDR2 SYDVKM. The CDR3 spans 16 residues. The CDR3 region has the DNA TGTGCCAGCATCGGCCCCACGGTGACAGGGTTTTACGGGCAGTACTTC. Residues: CASIGPTVTGFYGQYF.

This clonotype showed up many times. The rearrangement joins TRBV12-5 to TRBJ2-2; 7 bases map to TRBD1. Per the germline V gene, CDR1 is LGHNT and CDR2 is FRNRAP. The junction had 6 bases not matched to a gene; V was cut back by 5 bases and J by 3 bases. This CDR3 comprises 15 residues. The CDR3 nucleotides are TGTGCTAGTGGTGCAGACGACAGGGACACCGGGGAGCTGTTTTTT. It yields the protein CASGADDRDTGELFF. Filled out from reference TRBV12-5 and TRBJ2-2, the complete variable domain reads DARVTQTPRHKVTEMGQEVTMRCQPILGHNTVFWYRQTMMQGLELLAYFRNRAPLDDSGMPKDRFSAEMPDATLATLKIQPSEPRDSAVYFCASGADDRDTGELFFGEGSRLTVL.

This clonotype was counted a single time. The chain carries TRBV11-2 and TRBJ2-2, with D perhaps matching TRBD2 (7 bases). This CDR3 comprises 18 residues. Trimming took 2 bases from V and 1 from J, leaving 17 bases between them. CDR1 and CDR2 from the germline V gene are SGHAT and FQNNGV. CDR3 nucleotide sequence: TGTGCCAGCAGCTTAAGGGCAAAGGGGGGGAGGAACACCGGGGAGCTGTTTTTT. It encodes CASSLRAKGGRNTGELFF.

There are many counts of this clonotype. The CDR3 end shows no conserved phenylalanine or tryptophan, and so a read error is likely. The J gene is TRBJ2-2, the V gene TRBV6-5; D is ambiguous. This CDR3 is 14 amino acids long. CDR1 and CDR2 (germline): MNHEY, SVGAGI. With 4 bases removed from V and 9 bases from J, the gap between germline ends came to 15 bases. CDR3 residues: CASSSLTRTRELFS. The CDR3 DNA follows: TGTGCCAGCAGTTCTCTGACCCGGACCCGGGAGCTGTTTTCT.

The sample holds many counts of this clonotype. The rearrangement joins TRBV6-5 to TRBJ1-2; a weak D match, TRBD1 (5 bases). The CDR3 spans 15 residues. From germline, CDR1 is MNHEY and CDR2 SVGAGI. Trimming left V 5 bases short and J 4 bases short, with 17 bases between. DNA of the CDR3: TGTGCCAGCAGTCCAACCGGGACGATCCTCTATGGCTACACCTTC. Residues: CASSPTGTILYGYTF.

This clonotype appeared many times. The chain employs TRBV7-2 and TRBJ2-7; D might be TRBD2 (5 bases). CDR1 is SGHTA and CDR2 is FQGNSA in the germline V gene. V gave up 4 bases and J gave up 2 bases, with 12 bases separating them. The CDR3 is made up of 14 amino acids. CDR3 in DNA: TGTGCCAGCAGCTCTCTAGCCCCAGCCTACGAGCAGTACTTC. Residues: CASSSLAPAYEQYF.